The 30 T cell receptor beta chains presented below share a single source sample, sequenced in a study of graft-versus-host responses after intestinal transplantation. Antigens of these TCRs are unknown. Assay used: immunoSEQ multiplex PCR; TCRdb lists only in-frame clones, some missing. The profile shows some 64,000 clones, 90% of them singletons. The sample consisted of unstimulated CD8+ T cells sorted from spleen or lymph node cells, taken before transplant. These receptor sequences come from a human donor who was the organ donor for an intestinal transplant.

This chain connects TRBV7-9 to TRBJ2-1, with TRBD2 identical over 10 bases. Trimming took 4 bases from V and 3 from J; bases not matched to a gene: 15. CDR1 and CDR2 (germline): SEHNR, FQNEAQ (reference sequence). The CDR3 sequence is 19 residues long. The CDR3 reads CASSSTPNFLAGDYNEQFF. CDR3 in DNA: TGTGCCAGCAGCTCTACACCCAACTTTCTAGCGGGAGACTACAATGAGCAGTTCTTC.

This clone appeared once. V is TRBV2 and J is TRBJ2-3; possibly TRBD2 for D (5 bases). The germline V and J ends were trimmed by 1 base and 0 bases, with 5 bases remaining between them. Germline CDR1 SNHLY, CDR2 FYNNEI. CDR3 length equals 14 residues. CDR3 sequence (DNA): TGTGCCAGCAGTGAAGGGACTAGCACAGATACGCAGTATTTT. It specifies CASSEGTSTDTQYF.

This clone has just a few counts. This chain links TRBV6-1 with TRBJ2-7, with 7 positions matching TRBD2. The length of the CDR3 is 13 residues. J lost 1 base, V lost 6 bases, and 3 bases had no gene match. Germline V lookup: CDR1 MNHNS, CDR2 SASEGT. As DNA, the CDR3 is TGTGCCAGCAGCCTAGCGGAGTCCTACGAGCAGTACTTC. This encodes CASSLAESYEQYF.

The rearrangement links TRBV27 to TRBJ2-7; 7 bases line up with TRBD1. J gave up 0 bases and V 5 bases, and 7 bases lay outside the gene matches. The CDR3 totals 15 residues. Germline lookup yields CDR1 MNHEY and CDR2 SMNVEV (reference sequence). The CDR3 DNA reads TGTGCCAGCAGTGACAGGGCCTATAGCTCCTACGAGCAGTACTTC. This encodes CASSDRAYSSYEQYF.

The rearrangement links TRBV27 to TRBJ2-7; possibly TRBD2 for D (5 bases). The V gene lost 8 bases and the J gene lost 5 bases, with 28 bases spanning the gap. Germline-derived CDR1 and CDR2 are MNHEY and SMNVEV (reference sequence). The CDR3 covers 17 residues. CDR3 loop: CASGSYTQVGLVHEQYF. DNA of the CDR3: TGTGCCAGCGGCTCTTATACCCAGGTCGGACTGGTACACGAGCAGTACTTC.

This chain connects TRBV4-1 to TRBJ2-4; 7 bases line up with TRBD1. Germline lookup yields CDR1 MGHRA and CDR2 YSYEKL. The junction had 11 bases not matched to a gene; V was cut back by 0 bases and J by 6 bases. The CDR3 runs 17 residues. Here the CDR3 reads CASSQDRSRQGVNIQYF. As DNA, the CDR3 is TGCGCCAGCAGCCAAGATCGGTCCCGACAGGGAGTAAACATTCAGTACTTC.

J is TRBJ1-5 and V is TRBV6-6, with D uncertain. Germline V gives CDR1 MNHNY, CDR2 SVGAGI (reference sequence). CDR3 size: 12 residues. The V gene lost 2 bases and the J gene lost 6 bases, with 5 bases spanning the gap. The CDR3 coding sequence is TGTGCCAGCAGTTACCCTCTTCAGCCCCAGCATTTT. Translated: CASSYPLQPQHF.

The chain carries TRBV4-1 and TRBJ2-2; 9 nucleotides line up with TRBD1. J was trimmed by 0 bases and V by 2 bases; bases with no gene match: 7. The CDR3 extends over 18 amino acids. Germline values: CDR1 MGHRA, CDR2 YSYEKL. The CDR3 DNA reads as TGCGCCAGCAGCCAACCGGGACAGGGTGTCGCGAACACCGGGGAGCTGTTTTTT. Amino acid sequence: CASSQPGQGVANTGELFF.

This clone is a singleton in its sample. This chain's CDR3 is CASSVTGQMNTEAFF. CDR3 DNA: TGTGCCAGCAGCGTAACTGGACAGATGAACACTGAAGCTTTCTTT. V is TRBV9 and J is TRBJ1-1; a weak D match, TRBD1 (6 bases). The CDR3 sequence is 15 residues long. V lost 1 base and J 0 bases, leaving 10 bases between the germline ends. CDR1 and CDR2 from the germline V gene are SGDLS and YYNGEE.

The rearrangement links TRBV4-2 to TRBJ2-7; 8 positions match TRBD2. The CDR3 totals 16 residues. Germline loops: CDR1 LGHNA, CDR2 YNFKEQ. V shed 0 bases and J 0 bases; nucleotides not matched to a gene: 4. The DNA for the CDR3 is TGTGCCAGCAGCCAAGATACTACTAGCGGCTCCTACGAGCAGTACTTC. It encodes CASSQDTTSGSYEQYF.

The chain uses TRBV9 and TRBJ1-2, with D unclear. Deletions cut 2 bases from V and 6 bases from J, with 8 bases between. The germline V gene has CDR1 SGDLS and CDR2 YYNGEE. The CDR3 runs 12 residues. CDR3 loop: CASSVVANGYTF. CDR3 nucleotide sequence: TGTGCCAGCAGCGTTGTGGCAAATGGCTACACCTTC. Full variable domain (outside the CDR3, taken from reference TRBV9 and TRBJ1-2): DSGVTQTPKHLITATGQRVTLRCSPRSGDLSVYWYQQSLDQGLQFLIQYYNGEERAKGNILERFSAQQFPDLHSELNLSSLELGDSALYFCASSVVANGYTFGSGTRLTVV.

Comments on this clone: This same CDR3 is encoded by further DNA sequences in the sample. The gene calls are TRBV7-9 and TRBJ2-2; D not resolved. Per the germline V gene, CDR1 is SEHNR and CDR2 is FQNEAQ (reference sequence). This CDR3 has 11 amino acids. Deletions cut 5 bases from V and 6 bases from J, with 4 bases between. The CDR3 loop reads CASSPSGELFF. In nucleotides, the CDR3 is TGTGCCAGCAGCCCTTCCGGGGAGCTGTTTTTT.

J is TRBJ2-1 and V is TRBV10-3, with 7 bases identical to TRBD1. CDR1 is ENHRY and CDR2 is SYGVKD in the germline V gene. This CDR3 region has 15 residues. The trim removed 3 bases at V and 3 bases at J, leaving 5 bases unmatched. The CDR3 region has the DNA TGTGCCATCAGTGAAGACAGGGAACTCTACAATGAGCAGTTCTTC. Amino acid sequence: CAISEDRELYNEQFF.

This clone was picked up one time. The gene calls are TRBV2 and TRBJ1-1; D is perhaps TRBD1 (5 bases). This CDR3 region has 12 residues. Looked up from germline, CDR1 is SNHLY and CDR2 is FYNNEI. Trimming took off 1 base at V and 6 bases at J, with 6 bases between the two ends. The CDR3 DNA is TGTGCCAGCAGTGAAGGGGGGGCTGAAGCTTTCTTT. It is translated as CASSEGGAEAFF.

This chain connects TRBV6-1 to TRBJ2-3; a weak D match, TRBD1 (7 bases). Germline CDR1 MNHNS, CDR2 SASEGT. The germline V and J ends were trimmed by 5 bases and 2 bases, with 11 bases remaining between them. The CDR3 extends over 14 amino acids. CDR3 region: CASSQGGVTDTQYF. The DNA for the CDR3 is TGTGCCAGCAGTCAGGGGGGAGTCACAGATACGCAGTATTTT.

The rearrangement uses TRBV7-2 and TRBJ1-2, with no clear D. CDR3 length: 11 amino acids. Between the trimmed V and J ends, which lost 5 bases and 11 bases, there was a span of 12 bases. Germline V gene data show CDR1 as SGHTA and CDR2 as FQGNSA. CDR3 amino acids: CASSLVAGYTF. The CDR3 nucleotides are TGTGCCAGCAGCCTCGTCGCCGGGTACACCTTC.

The chain uses TRBV27 and TRBJ2-1; TRBD2 might be the D (6 bases). V was trimmed by 4 bases and J by 9 bases, leaving 13 bases between them. The CDR3 spans 13 residues. Germline CDR1 reads MNHEY; CDR2 reads SMNVEV (reference sequence). The CDR3 sequence: CASSSTSFGEQFF. CDR3 nucleotide sequence: TGTGCCAGCAGTTCCACTAGCTTTGGTGAGCAGTTCTTC.

The chain links TRBV29-1 to TRBJ1-1; D not certain. The CDR3 is 12 amino acids. The germline V gene encodes CDR1 SQVTM and CDR2 ANQGSEA. Trimming removed 8 bases at V and 3 bases at J, with 13 bases between. CDR3 nucleotides: TGCAGCACGCGTATCGGGGACACTGAAGCTTTCTTT. This codes for CSTRIGDTEAFF.

V usage is TRBV28 and J usage is TRBJ2-7; 9 nucleotides line up with TRBD1. The CDR3 runs to 14 residues. V was pared by 6 bases and J by 3 bases, with 6 bases of the junction left unmatched. Per germline, CDR1 MDHEN and CDR2 SYDVKM. The CDR3 reads CASSPDRGDYEQYF. The CDR3 DNA reads TGTGCCAGCAGCCCCGACAGGGGGGACTACGAGCAGTACTTC.

The chain joins TRBV4-3 to TRBJ2-1, with D maybe TRBD2 (6 bases). The CDR3 is 17 residues long. The ends were cut back, 0 bases at V and 5 bases at J, with 17 bases in the middle. CDR1 and CDR2 (germline): LGHNA, YSLEER. DNA for the CDR3: TGCGCCAGCAGCCAAGATCTGATTGCAGGAGGGGACAATGAGCAGTTCTTC. It translates to CASSQDLIAGGDNEQFF.

The rearrangement uses TRBV7-9 and TRBJ1-2, with D perhaps matching TRBD1 (5 bases). This CDR3 spans 14 amino acids. Germline V CDR1 and CDR2: SEHNR, FQNEAQ (reference sequence). V lost 3 bases and J 4 bases, leaving 12 bases between the germline ends. Written as DNA, the CDR3 is TGTGCCAGCAGCTTTGGCGGGGGTGGCTATGGCTACACCTTC. This gives the protein CASSFGGGGYGYTF.

This chain connects TRBV19 to TRBJ2-1, with TRBD2 matching over 9 bases. Germline loops: CDR1 LNHDA, CDR2 SQIVND (reference sequence). With V trimmed by 5 bases and J by 4 bases, 3 bases remained unmatched. This CDR3 spans 14 amino acids. The CDR3 region is CASSSLAGYNEQFF. The CDR3 nucleotides are TGTGCCAGTAGTTCCCTAGCGGGGTACAATGAGCAGTTCTTC.

The rearrangement uses TRBV5-1 and TRBJ2-7; D perhaps matches TRBD2 (5 bases). The CDR3 has 15 residues. Per germline, CDR1 SGHRS and CDR2 YFSETQ. Trimming stripped 5 bases from V and 0 bases from J, with 15 bases between. In nucleotides, the CDR3 is TGCGCCAGCAGGGCAGCGGACCTGCTCTCCTACGAGCAGTACTTC. Encoded protein: CASRAADLLSYEQYF.

The chain joins TRBV5-1 to TRBJ1-3, with D uncertain. CDR3 length equals 17 residues. The germline V gene encodes CDR1 SGHRS and CDR2 YFSETQ. V was shortened by 3 bases and J by 0 bases, with 16 bases between the two germline ends. The CDR3 sequence is CASSSGPSGISGNTIYF. The CDR3 nucleotides are TGCGCCAGCAGCTCCGGCCCCTCGGGTATCTCTGGAAACACCATATATTTT.

This sequence joins TRBV19 and TRBJ2-1; unclear D gene. The CDR3 runs to 13 residues. The germline CDR1 and CDR2 sequences are LNHDA and SQIVND (reference sequence). V lost 3 bases and J lost 4, with 7 bases in between. The CDR3 region is CASSINRYNEQFF. CDR3 in DNA: TGTGCCAGTAGTATCAATAGATACAATGAGCAGTTCTTC.

With regard to this clone: One end of the junction does not line up with germline, which may come from a read error. The chain links TRBV27 to TRBJ2-7, with D maybe TRBD2 (5 bases). The CDR3 has 18 residues. Germline V gives CDR1 MNHEY, CDR2 SMNVEV (reference sequence). The CDR3 DNA is TGTGCCGGCAGTTTATCGCTACCGGGCCCCGGGGTGTCCTACGAGCAGTACTTC. It is translated as CAGSLSLPGPGVSYEQYF.

The chain employs TRBV5-4 and TRBJ2-3, with 12 bases matching TRBD1. CDR3 length: 16 amino acids. CDR1 is SGHNT and CDR2 is YYREEE in the germline V gene (reference sequence). J lost 4 bases, V lost 5 bases, and 8 bases had no gene match. CDR3 DNA: TGTGCCAGCAGGCAAGGGACAGGGGGCGATTCAGATACGCAGTATTTT. Protein sequence: CASRQGTGGDSDTQYF.

The chain links TRBV28 to TRBJ2-7; tentatively, D is TRBD1 (5 bases). V dropped 3 bases and J dropped 3 bases, with 12 bases sitting between them. There are 14 residues in the CDR3. The germline V gene encodes CDR1 MDHEN and CDR2 SYDVKM. The CDR3 DNA follows: TGTGCCAGCAGTTTGTACAGGTTAGGCTACGAGCAGTACTTC. It codes for CASSLYRLGYEQYF.

The chain combines TRBV30 with TRBJ1-5; unclear D gene. Germline V CDR1 and CDR2: GTSNPN, SVGIG (reference sequence). The CDR3 covers 13 residues. Trimming left V 2 bases short and J 1 base short, with 6 bases between. Here the CDR3 reads CAWSRWSNQPQHF. The CDR3 coding sequence is TGTGCCTGGAGTCGGTGGAGCAATCAGCCCCAGCATTTT.

This clone was counted once. The chain couples TRBV9 to TRBJ1-2, with D possibly matching TRBD1 (6 bases). Germline V lookup: CDR1 SGDLS, CDR2 YYNGEE. The V end was cut by 3 bases, the J end by 1 base, with 13 bases between. This CDR3 spans 15 amino acids. The CDR3 protein is CASSAGTSLNYGYTF. The CDR3 nucleotides read TGTGCCAGCAGCGCGGGGACATCCCTTAACTATGGCTACACCTTC.